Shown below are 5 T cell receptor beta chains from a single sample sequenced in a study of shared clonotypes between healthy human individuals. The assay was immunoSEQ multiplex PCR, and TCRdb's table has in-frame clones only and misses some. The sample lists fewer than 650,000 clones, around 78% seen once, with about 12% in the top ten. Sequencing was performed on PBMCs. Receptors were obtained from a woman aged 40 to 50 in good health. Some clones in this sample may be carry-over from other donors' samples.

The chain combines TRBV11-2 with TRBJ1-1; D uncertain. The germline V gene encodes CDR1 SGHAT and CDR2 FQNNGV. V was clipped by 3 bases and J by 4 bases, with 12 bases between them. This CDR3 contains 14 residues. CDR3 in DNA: TGTGCCAGCAGCTTGAACAGTTTAGCCACTGAAGCTTTCTTT. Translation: CASSLNSLATEAFF.

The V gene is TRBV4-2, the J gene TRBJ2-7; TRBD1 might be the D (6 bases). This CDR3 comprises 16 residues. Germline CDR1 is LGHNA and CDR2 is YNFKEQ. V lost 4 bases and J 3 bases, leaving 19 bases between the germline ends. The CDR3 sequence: CASSLQVAGANYEQYF. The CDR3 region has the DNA TGTGCCAGCAGCCTACAAGTCGCAGGGGCGAACTACGAGCAGTACTTC.

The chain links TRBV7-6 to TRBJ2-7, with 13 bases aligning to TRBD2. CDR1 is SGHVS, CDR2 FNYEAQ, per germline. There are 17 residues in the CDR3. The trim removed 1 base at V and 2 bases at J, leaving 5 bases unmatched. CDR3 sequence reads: CASSLGLGTSGTYEQYF. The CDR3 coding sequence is TGTGCCAGCAGCTTAGGCCTCGGGACTAGCGGGACCTACGAGCAGTACTTC.

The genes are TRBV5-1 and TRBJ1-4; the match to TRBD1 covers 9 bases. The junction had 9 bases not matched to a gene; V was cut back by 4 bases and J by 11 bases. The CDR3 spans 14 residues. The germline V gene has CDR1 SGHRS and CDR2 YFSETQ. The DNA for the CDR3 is TGCGCCAGCAGCGCCTCCGGGACAGGGTTGAAACTGTTTTTT. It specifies CASSASGTGLKLFF.

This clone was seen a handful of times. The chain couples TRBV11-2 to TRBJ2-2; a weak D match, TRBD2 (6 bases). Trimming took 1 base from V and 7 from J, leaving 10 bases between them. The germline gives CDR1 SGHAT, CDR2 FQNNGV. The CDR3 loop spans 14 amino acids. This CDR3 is CASSLAGVGGELFF. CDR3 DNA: TGTGCCAGCAGCTTAGCGGGAGTGGGCGGGGAGCTGTTTTTT.